Presented here are 13 T cell receptor beta chains from one specimen sequenced in a study of CD8 T cells in Susac syndrome. An input of roughly 0.45 to 1 ug of RNA was subjected to reverse transcription using random hexamers. TCRdb fed the immunoSEQ multiplex PCR reads into MiXCR, producing one record per CDR3 protein. The table shows around 130,000 distinct CDR3 sequences, with about 93% occurring only once. The sample taken for sequencing was CD8+ T cells from PBMCs. These receptor sequences come from a human donor with multiple sclerosis.

The rearrangement uses TRBV9 and TRBJ2-3; no clear D. Trimming took off 1 base at V and 6 bases at J, with 12 bases between the two ends. The CDR3 spans 14 residues. From germline, CDR1 is SGDLS and CDR2 YYNGEE. CDR3 amino acids: CASSVFDQEDTQYF. CDR3 nucleotides: TGTGCCAGCAGCGTATTCGACCAAGAGGATACGCAGTATTTT.

This chain uses TRBV12-3 or TRBV12-4 with TRBJ2-2; no clear D gene. The CDR3 totals 12 residues. V was pared by 6 bases and J by 9 bases, with 11 bases between. CDR3 residues: CASSDPLRELFF. CDR3 nucleotides: TGTGCCAGCAGCGACCCTCTCCGGGAGCTGTTTTTT.

CDR3: CASRGEGFRSPITDTQYF. In DNA form, the CDR3 reads TGTGCCAGCCGAGGAGAAGGGTTTCGGTCCCCAATCACAGATACGCAGTATTTT. This chain uses TRBV27 with TRBJ2-3, with no clear D. The V end lost 8 bases, the J end lost 2 bases, and 26 bases lay between the germline ends. This CDR3 is 18 amino acids long. CDR1 and CDR2 from the germline V gene are MNHEY and SMNVEV (reference sequence).

J is TRBJ2-7 and V is TRBV7-9; D could derive from TRBD1 or TRBD2 (5 bases each). Germline V gene data show CDR1 as SEHNR and CDR2 as FQNEAQ (reference sequence). Trimming took 4 bases from V and 7 from J, leaving 17 bases between them. There are 14 residues in the CDR3. CDR3 sequence reads: CASSSTSAGAEQYF. The CDR3 DNA follows: TGTGCCAGCAGCTCAACTTCTGCCGGGGCTGAGCAGTACTTC.

CDR3 in DNA: TGTGCCAGCAGTTTTAACGGAGAGACCCAGTACTTC. This gives the protein CASSFNGETQYF. The V and J genes are TRBV27 and TRBJ2-5, with D unclear. Trimming stripped 3 bases from V and 4 bases from J, with 6 bases between. This CDR3 spans 12 amino acids. Germline V gene lookup returns CDR1 MNHEY and CDR2 SMNVEV (reference sequence).

V and J are TRBV27 and TRBJ1-5, with D hard to call. Germline V gene lookup returns CDR1 MNHEY and CDR2 SMNVEV (reference sequence). The CDR3 length is 12 residues. The V and J ends lost 4 bases and 0 bases respectively, with 1 base between them. The DNA for the CDR3 is TGTGCCAGCAGTTATAGCAATCAGCCCCAGCATTTT. Translating gives CASSYSNQPQHF.

This sequence joins TRBV4-2 and TRBJ2-1; 7 nucleotides align to TRBD2. The V and J ends lost 3 bases and 8 bases, in that order; junction bases with no gene match: 7. The germline V gene encodes CDR1 LGHNA and CDR2 YNFKEQ. The CDR3 runs 14 residues. The DNA for the CDR3 is TGTGCCAGCAGCCAGGGAGGGTCGGGCGATGAGCAGTTCTTC. It is translated as CASSQGGSGDEQFF.

This chain uses TRBV27 with TRBJ2-4, with D maybe TRBD2 (6 bases). This CDR3 is built from 16 residues. V gave up 3 bases and J gave up 6 bases, with 18 bases separating them. Germline V gene sequence: CDR1 MNHEY, CDR2 SMNVEV (reference sequence). Written as DNA, the CDR3 is TGTGCCAGCAGTTTCTCGTCGTCGCAGGGACTAAACATTCAGTACTTC. This translates into CASSFSSSQGLNIQYF.

In its sample, this clonotype was seen a few times. The chain recombines TRBV6-5 with TRBJ1-2; D is possibly TRBD1 (5 bases). The length of the CDR3 is 13 residues. CDR1 is MNHEY and CDR2 is SVGAGI in the germline V gene. V was cut by 2 bases and J by 2 bases, with 6 bases left in between. CDR3 in DNA: TGTGCCAGCAGTTACGGGGCGAACTATGGCTACACCTTC. Translated, it gives CASSYGANYGYTF.

The J gene is TRBJ2-1, the V gene TRBV20-1, with 12 bases lining up with TRBD2. After removal of 6 bases from V and 7 bases from J, the junction contained 7 bases not matched to a gene. The CDR3 spans 14 residues. CDR1 is DFQATT and CDR2 is SNEGSKA in the germline V gene (reference sequence). The CDR3 loop reads CSAPTSGRENEQFF. The DNA for the CDR3 is TGCAGTGCCCCGACTAGCGGGAGAGAGAATGAGCAGTTCTTC.

The chain links TRBV18 to TRBJ2-5; TRBD1 matches at 10 bases. The V and J ends lost 4 bases and 5 bases, in that order; junction bases with no gene match: 13. Germline V gives CDR1 KGHSH, CDR2 LQKENI. The CDR3 consists of 17 residues. The CDR3 nucleotides are TGTGCCAGCTCACGGACCCCGGGACAGGGGATATCGGAGACCCAGTACTTC. Protein sequence: CASSRTPGQGISETQYF.

J is TRBJ1-1 and V is TRBV7-2; D ambiguous. This CDR3 is 13 amino acids long. Germline loops: CDR1 SGHTA, CDR2 FQGNSA. Trimming removed 5 bases at V and 0 bases at J, with 7 bases between. The CDR3 sequence: CASSDHVNTEAFF. The CDR3 region has the DNA TGTGCCAGCAGCGATCACGTGAACACTGAAGCTTTCTTT.

This clonotype was seen only once. The rearrangement uses TRBV24-1 and TRBJ2-7; D remains unclear. The V end lost 4 bases, the J end lost 4 bases, and 4 bases lay between the germline ends. Germline CDR1 is KGHDR and CDR2 is SFDVKD. The CDR3 totals 11 residues. The chain's CDR3 is CATSEGYEQYF. DNA for the CDR3: TGTGCCACCAGTGAGGGGTACGAGCAGTACTTC.